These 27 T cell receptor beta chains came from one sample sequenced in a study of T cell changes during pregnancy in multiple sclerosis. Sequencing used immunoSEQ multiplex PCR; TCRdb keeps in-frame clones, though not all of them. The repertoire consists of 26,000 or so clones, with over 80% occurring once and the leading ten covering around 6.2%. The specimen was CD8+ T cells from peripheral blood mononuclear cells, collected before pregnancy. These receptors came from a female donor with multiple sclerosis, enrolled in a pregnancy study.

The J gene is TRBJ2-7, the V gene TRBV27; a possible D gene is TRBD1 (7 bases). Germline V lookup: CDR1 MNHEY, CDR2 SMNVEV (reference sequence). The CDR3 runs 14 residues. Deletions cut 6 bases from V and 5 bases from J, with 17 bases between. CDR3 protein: CASRSDREVDEQYF. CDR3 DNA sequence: TGTGCCAGCAGGTCCGACAGGGAGGTGGACGAGCAGTACTTC.

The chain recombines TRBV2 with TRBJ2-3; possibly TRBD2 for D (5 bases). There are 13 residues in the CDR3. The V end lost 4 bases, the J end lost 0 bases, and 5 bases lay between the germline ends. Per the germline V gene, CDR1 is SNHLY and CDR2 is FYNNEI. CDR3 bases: TGTGCCAGCAGTGCGGGGAGCACAGATACGCAGTATTTT. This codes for CASSAGSTDTQYF.

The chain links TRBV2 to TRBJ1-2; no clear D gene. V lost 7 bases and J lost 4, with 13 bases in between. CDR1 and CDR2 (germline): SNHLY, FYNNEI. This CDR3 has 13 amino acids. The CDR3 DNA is TGTGCCAGCACCGCGTCCTCGGGCTATGGCTACACCTTC. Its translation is CASTASSGYGYTF.

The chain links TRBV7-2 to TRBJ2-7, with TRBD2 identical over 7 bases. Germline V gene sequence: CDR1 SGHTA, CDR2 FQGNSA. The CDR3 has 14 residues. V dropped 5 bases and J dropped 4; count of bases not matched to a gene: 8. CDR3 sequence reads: CASSPEGGSYEQYF. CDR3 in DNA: TGTGCCAGCAGCCCCGAGGGCGGGAGTTACGAGCAGTACTTC.

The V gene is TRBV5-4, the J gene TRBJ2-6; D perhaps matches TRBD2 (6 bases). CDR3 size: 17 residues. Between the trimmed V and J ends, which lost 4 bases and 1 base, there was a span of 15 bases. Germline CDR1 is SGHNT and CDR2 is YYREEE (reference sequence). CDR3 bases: TGTGCCAGCAGCCGCCAGGGAAGCGGGTCTGGGGCCAACGTCCTGACTTTC. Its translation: CASSRQGSGSGANVLTF.

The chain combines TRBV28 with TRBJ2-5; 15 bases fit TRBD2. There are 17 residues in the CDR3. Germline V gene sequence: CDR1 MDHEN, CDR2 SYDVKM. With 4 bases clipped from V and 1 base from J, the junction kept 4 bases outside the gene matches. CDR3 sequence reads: CASSSGTSGRIQETQYF. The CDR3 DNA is TGTGCCAGCAGTTCCGGGACTAGCGGGAGGATCCAAGAGACCCAGTACTTC. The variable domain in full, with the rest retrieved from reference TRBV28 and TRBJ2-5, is DVKVTQSSRYLVKRTGEKVFLECVQDMDHENMFWYRQDPGLGLRLIYFSYDVKMKEKGDIPEGYSVSREKKERFSLILESASTNQTSMYLCASSSGTSGRIQETQYFGPGTRLLVL.

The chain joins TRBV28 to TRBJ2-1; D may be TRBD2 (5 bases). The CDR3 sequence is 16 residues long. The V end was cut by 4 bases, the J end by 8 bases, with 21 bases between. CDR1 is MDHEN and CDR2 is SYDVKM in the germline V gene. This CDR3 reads CASSSSRTATGDEQFF. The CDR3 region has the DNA TGTGCCAGCAGTTCGTCTAGGACCGCTACCGGGGATGAGCAGTTCTTC. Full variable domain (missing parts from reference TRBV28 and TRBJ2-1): DVKVTQSSRYLVKRTGEKVFLECVQDMDHENMFWYRQDPGLGLRLIYFSYDVKMKEKGDIPEGYSVSREKKERFSLILESASTNQTSMYLCASSSSRTATGDEQFFGPGTRLTVL.

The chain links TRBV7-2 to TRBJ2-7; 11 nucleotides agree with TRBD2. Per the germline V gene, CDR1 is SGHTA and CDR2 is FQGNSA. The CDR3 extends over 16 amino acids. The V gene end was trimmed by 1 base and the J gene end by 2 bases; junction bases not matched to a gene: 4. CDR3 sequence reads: CASSLGTSGHPYEQYF. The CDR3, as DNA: TGTGCCAGCAGCTTAGGGACTAGCGGGCATCCCTACGAGCAGTACTTC.

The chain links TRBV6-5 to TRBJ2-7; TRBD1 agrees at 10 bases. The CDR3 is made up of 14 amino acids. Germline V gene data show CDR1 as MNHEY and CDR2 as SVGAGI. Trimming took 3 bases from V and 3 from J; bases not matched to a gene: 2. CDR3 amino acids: CASSYGQGGYEQYF. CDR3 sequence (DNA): TGTGCCAGCAGTTATGGACAGGGGGGCTACGAGCAGTACTTC.

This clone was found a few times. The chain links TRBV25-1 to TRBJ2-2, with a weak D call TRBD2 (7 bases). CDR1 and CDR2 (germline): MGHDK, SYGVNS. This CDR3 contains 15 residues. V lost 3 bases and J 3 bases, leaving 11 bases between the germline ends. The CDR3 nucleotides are TGTGCCAGCAGTGATAGGGGGAGGGACACCGGGGAGCTGTTTTTT. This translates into CASSDRGRDTGELFF.

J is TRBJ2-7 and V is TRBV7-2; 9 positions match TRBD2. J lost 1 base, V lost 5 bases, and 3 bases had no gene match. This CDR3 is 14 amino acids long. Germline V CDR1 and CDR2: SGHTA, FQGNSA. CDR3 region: CASSPSGRSYEQYF. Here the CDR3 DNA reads TGTGCCAGCAGCCCGAGCGGGAGGTCCTACGAGCAGTACTTC.

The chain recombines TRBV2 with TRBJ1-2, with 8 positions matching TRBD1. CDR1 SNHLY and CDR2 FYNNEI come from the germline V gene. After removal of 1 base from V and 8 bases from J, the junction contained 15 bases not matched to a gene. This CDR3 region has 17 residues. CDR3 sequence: CASSEEGVDRALGGYTF. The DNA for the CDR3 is TGTGCCAGCAGTGAAGAGGGGGTGGACAGGGCCTTGGGGGGCTACACCTTC.

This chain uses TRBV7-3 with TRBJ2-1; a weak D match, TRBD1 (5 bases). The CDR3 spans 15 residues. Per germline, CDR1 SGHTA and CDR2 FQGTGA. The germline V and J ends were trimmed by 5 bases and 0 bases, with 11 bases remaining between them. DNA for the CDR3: TGTGCCAGCAGCACGGACATAAGCTCCTACAATGAGCAGTTCTTC. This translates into CASSTDISSYNEQFF. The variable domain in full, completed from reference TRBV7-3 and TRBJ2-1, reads GAGVSQTPSNKVTEKGKYVELRCDPISGHTALYWYRQSLGQGPEFLIYFQGTGAADDSGLPNDRFFAVRPEGSVSTLKIQRTERGDSAVYLCASSTDISSYNEQFFGPGTRLTVL.

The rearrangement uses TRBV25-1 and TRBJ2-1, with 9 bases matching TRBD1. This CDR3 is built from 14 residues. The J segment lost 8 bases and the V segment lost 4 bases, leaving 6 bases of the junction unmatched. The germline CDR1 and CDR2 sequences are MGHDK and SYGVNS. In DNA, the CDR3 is TGTGCCAGCAGTGGGGGACAGGGTTTCGATGAGCAGTTCTTC. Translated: CASSGGQGFDEQFF.

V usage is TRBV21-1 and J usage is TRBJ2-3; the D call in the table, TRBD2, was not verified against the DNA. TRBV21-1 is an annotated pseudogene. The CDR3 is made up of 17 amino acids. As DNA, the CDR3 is TGTGCCAGCAGCGAAAGGGGGGCGGGAGGAGCCACAGATACGCAGTATTTT. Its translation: CASSERGAGGATDTQYF.

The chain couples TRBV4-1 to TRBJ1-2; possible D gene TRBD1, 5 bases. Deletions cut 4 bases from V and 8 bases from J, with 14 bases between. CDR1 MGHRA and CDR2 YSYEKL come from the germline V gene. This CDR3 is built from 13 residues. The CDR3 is CASSPDSTAGYTF. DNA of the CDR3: TGCGCCAGCAGCCCCGATTCGACAGCAGGCTACACCTTC.

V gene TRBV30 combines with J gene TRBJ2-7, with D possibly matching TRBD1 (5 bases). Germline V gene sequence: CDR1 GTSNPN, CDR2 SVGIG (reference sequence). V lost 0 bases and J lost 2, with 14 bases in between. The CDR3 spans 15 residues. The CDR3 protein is CAWSVVLGEAYEQYF. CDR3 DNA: TGTGCCTGGAGTGTTGTGTTAGGGGAAGCCTACGAGCAGTACTTC.

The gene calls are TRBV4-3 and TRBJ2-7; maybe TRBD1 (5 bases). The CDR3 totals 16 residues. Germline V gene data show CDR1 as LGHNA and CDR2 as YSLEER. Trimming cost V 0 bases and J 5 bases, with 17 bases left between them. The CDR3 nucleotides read TGCGCCAGCAGCCAAGATCGTGCACAGGATAACGACGAGCAGTACTTC. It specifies CASSQDRAQDNDEQYF.

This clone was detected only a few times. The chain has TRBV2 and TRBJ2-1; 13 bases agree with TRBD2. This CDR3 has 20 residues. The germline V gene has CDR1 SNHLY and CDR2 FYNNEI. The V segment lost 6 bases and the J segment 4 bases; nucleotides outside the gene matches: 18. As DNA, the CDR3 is TGTGCCAGCAGACCATCGACTAGCGGGAGGAAGATTTTATGGTACAATGAGCAGTTCTTC. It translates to CASRPSTSGRKILWYNEQFF.

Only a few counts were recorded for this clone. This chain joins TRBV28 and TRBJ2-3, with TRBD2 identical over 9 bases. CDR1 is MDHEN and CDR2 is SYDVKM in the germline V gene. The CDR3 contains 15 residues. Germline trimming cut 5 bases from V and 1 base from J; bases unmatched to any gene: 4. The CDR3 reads CASSDRTSGTDTQYF. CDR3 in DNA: TGTGCCAGCAGTGACCGGACTAGCGGCACAGATACGCAGTATTTT.

The CDR3 is CASSSGGSPQFF. In DNA, the CDR3 is TGTGCCAGCAGTTCGGGGGGGAGTCCGCAGTTCTTC. The V and J genes are TRBV7-9 and TRBJ2-1; TRBD2 agrees at 8 bases. The CDR3 loop spans 12 amino acids. Germline-derived CDR1 and CDR2 are SEHNR and FQNEAQ (reference sequence). V lost 6 bases, J lost 12 bases, and 7 bases stayed unmatched.

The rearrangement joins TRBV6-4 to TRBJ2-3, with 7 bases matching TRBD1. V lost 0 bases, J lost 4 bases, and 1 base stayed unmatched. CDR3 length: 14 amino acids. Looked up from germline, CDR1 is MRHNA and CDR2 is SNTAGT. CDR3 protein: CASSDSGGADTQYF. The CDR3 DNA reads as TGTGCCAGCAGTGACTCAGGGGGCGCAGATACGCAGTATTTT.

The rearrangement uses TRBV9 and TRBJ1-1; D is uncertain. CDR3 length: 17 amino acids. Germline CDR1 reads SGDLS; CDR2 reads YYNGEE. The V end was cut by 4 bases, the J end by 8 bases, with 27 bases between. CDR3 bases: TGTGCCAGCAGCCCCCGTAGGAGGGAATACGGGAACGGGGAAGCTTTCTTT. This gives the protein CASSPRRREYGNGEAFF.

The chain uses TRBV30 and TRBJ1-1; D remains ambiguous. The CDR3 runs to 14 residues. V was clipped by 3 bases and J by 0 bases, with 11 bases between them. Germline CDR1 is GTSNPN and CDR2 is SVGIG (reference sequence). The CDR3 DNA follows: TGTGCCTGGAGCCTGATAGAACTGAACACTGAAGCTTTCTTT. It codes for CAWSLIELNTEAFF.

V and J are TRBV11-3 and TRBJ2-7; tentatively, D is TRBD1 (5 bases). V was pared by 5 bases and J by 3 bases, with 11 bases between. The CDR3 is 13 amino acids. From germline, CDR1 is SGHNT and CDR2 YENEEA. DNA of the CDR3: TGTGCCAGCAGCGTGACAGCAAGCTACGAGCAGTACTTC. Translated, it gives CASSVTASYEQYF.

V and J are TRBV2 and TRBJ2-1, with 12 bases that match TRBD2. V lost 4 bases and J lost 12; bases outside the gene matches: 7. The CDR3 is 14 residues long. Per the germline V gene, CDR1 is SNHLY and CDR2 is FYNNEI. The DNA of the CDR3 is TGTGCCAGCAGTGGCCTAGCGGGAGGGTTGGGGCAGTTCTTC. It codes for CASSGLAGGLGQFF. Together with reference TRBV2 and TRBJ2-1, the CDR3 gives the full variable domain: EPEVTQTPSHQVTQMGQEVILRCVPISNHLYFYWYRQILGQKVEFLVSFYNNEISEKSEIFDDQFSVERPDGSNFTLKIRSTKLEDSAMYFCASSGLAGGLGQFFGPGTRLTVL.

This CDR3 is CASSRRQEASYEQYF. The CDR3 DNA is TGTGCCAGCAGTCGACGACAGGAGGCGTCCTACGAGCAGTACTTC. V is TRBV28 and J is TRBJ2-7; possibly TRBD1 for D (6 bases). The CDR3 sequence is 15 residues long. The germline V gene has CDR1 MDHEN and CDR2 SYDVKM. V lost 5 bases, J lost 1 base, and 15 bases lay in between.